The 6 T cell receptor beta chains below were found in one sample sequenced in a study of blood T cell repertoires in COVID-19. The assay was immunoSEQ multiplex PCR, and TCRdb's table has in-frame clones only and misses some. The data show about 240,000 clones, 85% to 90% seen once. Sequenced sample: PBMCs or T cells enriched from blood (not recorded which). These receptors were collected from a woman in her 30s who had recovered from COVID-19.

Only a few counts were recorded for this clone. The genes are TRBV6-6 and TRBJ2-3; possible D gene TRBD2, 5 bases. The germline CDR1 and CDR2 sequences are MNHNY and SVGAGI (reference sequence). The CDR3 has 14 amino acids. V was pared by 2 bases and J by 3 bases, with 9 bases between. The CDR3 nucleotides read TGTGCCAGCAGTTACGGGAGTGTGACAGATACGCAGTATTTT. It encodes CASSYGSVTDTQYF.

The chain has TRBV30 and TRBJ2-7; D might be TRBD2 (6 bases). This CDR3 comprises 14 residues. Germline values: CDR1 GTSNPN, CDR2 SVGIG (reference sequence). V was trimmed by 0 bases and J by 7 bases, leaving 16 bases between them. The CDR3 region has the DNA TGTGCCTGGAGTGTAGGGGCGGGAACGCGAGAGCAGTACTTC. Its protein product is CAWSVGAGTREQYF.

This chain joins TRBV7-3 and TRBJ2-3; possible D gene TRBD2, 6 bases. The CDR3 is 14 amino acids. The ends were cut back, 3 bases at V and 2 bases at J, with 9 bases in the middle. Germline lookup yields CDR1 SGHTA and CDR2 FQGTGA. DNA of the CDR3: TGTGCCAGCAGCTTGGGGGGAGTCACAGATACGCAGTATTTT. It translates to CASSLGGVTDTQYF.

V usage is TRBV30 and J usage is TRBJ2-3; 11 positions agree with TRBD1. CDR1 and CDR2 from the germline V gene are GTSNPN and SVGIG (reference sequence). V was clipped by 6 bases and J by 4 bases; unmatched bases: 3. This CDR3 is 13 amino acids long. CDR3 DNA sequence: TGTGCCTGTGGACAGGGGGCCCCAGATACGCAGTATTTT. It codes for CACGQGAPDTQYF. The full variable domain, in which reference TRBV30 and TRBJ2-3 provide the parts outside the CDR3, is SQTIHQWPATLVQPVGSPLSLECTVEGTSNPNLYWYRQAAGRGLQLLFYSVGIGQISSEVPQNLSASRPQDRQFILSSKKLLLSDSGFYLCACGQGAPDTQYFGPGTRLTVL.

The rearrangement links TRBV5-1 to TRBJ1-4; D unclear. CDR3 length: 17 amino acids. CDR1 and CDR2 (germline): SGHRS, YFSETQ. The V and J ends lost 4 bases and 8 bases respectively, with 24 bases between them. The CDR3 DNA is TGCGCCAGCAGCCCCTATGGACGGGCGGGCGGAAGCGAAAAACTGTTTTTT. Amino acids: CASSPYGRAGGSEKLFF.

The CDR3: CASSLNPADTQYF. CDR3 nucleotides: TGTGCCAGCAGCTTAAATCCAGCAGATACGCAGTATTTT. V is TRBV11-3 and J is TRBJ2-3; unclear D gene. The germline CDR1 and CDR2 sequences are SGHNT and YENEEA. Trimming pared 2 bases from V and 4 bases from J, leaving 7 bases between. The CDR3 runs 13 residues.